The TCR beta chain described here comes from a study of cytomegalovirus exposure and HLA in healthy donors. Regarding the study as a whole: V- and J-gene trimming in TCR beta was tied to a missense DCLRE1C variant by an analysis performed later.

Of note for this clone: What it binds is unknown.

It was with 60 Vbeta and 13 Jbeta primers that the PCR ran. Original data processing: Around 9.9 million shared chains were among the about 80 million unique TCR beta chains that a later analysis counted. Some clones are missing from TCRdb's copy, which holds only in-frame ones; the method was immunoSEQ multiplex PCR. The V and J calls and clone size are taken from that table; D and trimming were inferred from the DNA. Among roughly 150,000 clones listed, 75% were seen once. Germline CDR1 and CDR2: MNHEY and SVGAGI. The CDR3 is 16 amino acids. Sequencing was done on a sample of PBMCs. V gene TRBV6-5 combines with J gene TRBJ2-5, with 7 nucleotides matching TRBD2. The J call is in doubt because the DNA end fits TRBJ2-7 better. This clonotype was obtained from a man aged 25 to 45 in good health and CMV-seronegative. The CDR3 loop is CASSYSFGASGHEQYF. The CDR3 nucleotides read TGTGCCAGCAGTTACTCTTTCGGGGCTAGCGGTCACGAGCAGTACTTC.